Below, 22 T cell receptor beta chains from the same sample are listed, as sequenced in a study of OX40 agonist ivuxolimab in advanced cancers. Method: immunoSEQ multiplex PCR; TCRdb's copy keeps in-frame clones and lacks some. The sample records 56,000 or so clones, roughly four fifths being singletons. The specimen comprised CD4+ or CD8+ T cells sorted from blood, sampled in a trial of the OX40 agonist ivuxolimab. The receptors come from an adult with an advanced solid tumor such as melanoma, head and neck, liver or kidney cancer.

The rearrangement links TRBV5-4 to TRBJ2-1, with 10 bases lining up with TRBD2. The V gene end was trimmed by 4 bases and the J gene end by 0 bases; junction bases not matched to a gene: 7. Looked up from germline, CDR1 is SGHNT and CDR2 is YYREEE (reference sequence). The CDR3 covers 17 residues. The chain's CDR3 is CASSAASGGLSYNEQFF. In nucleotides, the CDR3 is TGTGCCAGCAGCGCCGCTAGCGGGGGCCTCTCCTACAATGAGCAGTTCTTC.

The chain uses TRBV6-1 and TRBJ2-3, with 9 positions matching TRBD1. The V segment lost 6 bases and the J segment 4 bases; nucleotides outside the gene matches: 5. Germline V gene sequence: CDR1 MNHNS, CDR2 SASEGT. The CDR3 loop spans 14 amino acids. DNA of the CDR3: TGTGCCAGCAGCACAGGGGGCGAAGCAGATACGCAGTATTTT. Residues: CASSTGGEADTQYF.

The chain joins TRBV11-3 to TRBJ2-7; D ambiguous. The V gene lost 0 bases and the J gene lost 9 bases, with 24 bases spanning the gap. CDR3 length equals 17 residues. In germline, CDR1 is SGHNT, CDR2 YENEEA. In DNA form, the CDR3 reads TGTGCCAGCAGCTTAGATCGGTGGGCAGAGACCCACGAGCGGCAGTACTTC. Amino acids: CASSLDRWAETHERQYF.

The J gene is TRBJ1-2, the V gene TRBV28; D is possibly TRBD1 (5 bases). The CDR3 is made up of 13 amino acids. Per the germline V gene, CDR1 is MDHEN and CDR2 is SYDVKM. Trimming cost V 2 bases and J 5 bases, with 9 bases left between them. The CDR3 protein is CASSLGTVYGYTF. The CDR3, as DNA: TGTGCCAGCAGTTTAGGGACGGTTTATGGCTACACCTTC.

The chain links TRBV6-1 to TRBJ2-7, with D possibly TRBD2 on 6 matching bases. The CDR3 covers 15 residues. The V and J ends lost 6 bases and 5 bases respectively, with 20 bases between them. CDR1 MNHNS and CDR2 SASEGT come from the germline V gene. The CDR3 bases are TGTGCCAGCAGCTCTTTTGGCGGGATCAACAACGAGCAGTACTTC. Its protein is CASSSFGGINNEQYF.

A word on this clone: The junction shows a germline mismatch at one end, possibly a read error. The chain is built from TRBV30 and TRBJ2-1; 11 bases map to TRBD1. The CDR3 has 13 residues. Looked up from germline, CDR1 is GTSNPN and CDR2 is SVGIG (reference sequence). The CDR3 is CAWRQNPRDRGVF. As DNA, the CDR3 is TGTGCCTGGAGGCAGAACCCCCGGGACAGGGGGGTCTTC.

The genes are TRBV5-4 and TRBJ1-2, with TRBD1 identical over 9 bases. J gave up 4 bases and V 5 bases, and 9 bases lay outside the gene matches. Germline assignment: CDR1 SGHNT and CDR2 YYREEE (reference sequence). The CDR3 loop spans 15 amino acids. CDR3 in amino acids: CASRSRTGASYGYTF. For the CDR3, the DNA is TGTGCCAGCAGATCCCGGACAGGGGCTAGCTATGGCTACACCTTC.

V is TRBV7-9 and J is TRBJ2-6, with D tentatively TRBD1 (7 bases). V shed 2 bases and J shed 0 bases, with 14 bases lying between them. There are 18 residues in the CDR3. Germline V lookup: CDR1 SEHNR, CDR2 FQNEAQ (reference sequence). This chain's CDR3 is CASSLPGRGVSGANVLTF. As DNA, the CDR3 is TGTGCCAGCAGCTTACCCGGCAGGGGGGTCTCTGGGGCCAACGTCCTGACTTTC.

This chain joins TRBV29-1 and TRBJ2-2; TRBD1 might be the D (6 bases). Germline CDR1 reads SQVTM; CDR2 reads ANQGSEA. The CDR3 sequence is 14 residues long. V lost 5 bases and J 4 bases, leaving 14 bases between the germline ends. This CDR3 reads CSVRELGATGELFF. In DNA form, the CDR3 reads TGCAGCGTTCGTGAATTGGGGGCCACCGGGGAGCTGTTTTTT.

The chain employs TRBV5-1 and TRBJ2-5; either TRBD1 or TRBD2 may supply D (5 bases each). The CDR3 loop spans 14 amino acids. Trimming took 4 bases from V and 3 from J, leaving 13 bases between them. From germline, CDR1 is SGHRS and CDR2 YFSETQ. CDR3 sequence: CASSPGRVEETQYF. Written as DNA, the CDR3 is TGCGCCAGCAGCCCGGGACGAGTGGAAGAGACCCAGTACTTC.

This clone was recorded only once. The chain uses TRBV10-3 and TRBJ1-5; unclear D gene. Trimming shortened V by 4 bases and J by 6 bases, and 7 bases separated the two germline ends. Germline CDR1 ENHRY, CDR2 SYGVKD. This CDR3 spans 12 amino acids. The CDR3 here is CAISAGGQPQHF. CDR3 in DNA: TGTGCCATCAGTGCAGGTGGTCAGCCCCAGCATTTT.

The J gene is TRBJ2-5, the V gene TRBV28; D could derive from TRBD1 or TRBD2 (5 bases each). The J call may be in error: the DNA end matches TRBJ2-7 better. The CDR3 length is 14 residues. CDR1 and CDR2 (germline): MDHEN, SYDVKM. The DNA for the CDR3 is TGTGCCAGCACTCCGGGACCGGCCCGGGGCGAGCAGTACTTC. Protein product: CASTPGPARGEQYF.

The chain joins TRBV28 to TRBJ1-1; unclear D gene. The CDR3 covers 14 residues. The germline gives CDR1 MDHEN, CDR2 SYDVKM. Trimming stripped 6 bases from V and 1 base from J, with 12 bases between. CDR3 coding DNA: TGTGCCAGCAGAACACTGACCCCGAACACTGAAGCTTTCTTT. Protein: CASRTLTPNTEAFF.

On this clone: Mismatch with germline at one junction end may stem from a read error. The gene calls are TRBV9 and TRBJ2-7; perhaps TRBD1 as D (6 bases). The germline V gene has CDR1 SGDLS and CDR2 YYNGEE. This CDR3 has 13 amino acids. The CDR3 region is CAGSVGGEYEQYF. CDR3 coding DNA: TGTGCCGGCAGCGTAGGGGGAGAATACGAGCAGTACTTC.

The chain couples TRBV2 to TRBJ2-3; no firm D call. V shed 8 bases and J shed 0 bases, with 21 bases lying between them. The CDR3 loop spans 17 amino acids. Germline V gives CDR1 SNHLY, CDR2 FYNNEI. The DNA for the CDR3 is TGTGCCAGCCAAACCCGTGGGCAGCCCCCTAGCACAGATACGCAGTATTTT. Protein: CASQTRGQPPSTDTQYF.

V gene TRBV4-1 combines with J gene TRBJ2-3; D is perhaps TRBD2 (6 bases). V lost 4 bases to trimming and J lost 4 bases, with 15 bases between them. CDR3 size: 15 residues. CDR1 and CDR2 (germline): MGHRA, YSYEKL. CDR3 sequence: CASSPGRGSPDTQYF. For the CDR3, the DNA is TGCGCCAGCAGCCCCGGGCGGGGATCGCCAGATACGCAGTATTTT.

CDR3 amino acids: CASSQVAKGGSGNTIYF. In DNA, the CDR3 is TGCGCCAGCAGCCAAGTAGCGAAGGGAGGCTCTGGAAACACCATATATTTT. This chain links TRBV4-3 with TRBJ1-3; D unresolved. Per germline, CDR1 LGHNA and CDR2 YSLEER. Trimming pared 1 base from V and 0 bases from J, leaving 13 bases between. The CDR3 has 17 residues.

The genes are TRBV30 and TRBJ2-3; 10 bases match TRBD2. After removal of 3 bases from V and 6 bases from J, the junction contained 6 bases not matched to a gene. This CDR3 has 14 amino acids. The V gene's germline CDR1 is GTSNPN and CDR2 SVGIG (reference sequence). The CDR3 region is CAWRKRGGLDTQYF. The DNA for the CDR3 is TGTGCCTGGAGAAAGCGGGGGGGCCTTGATACGCAGTATTTT.

The rearrangement uses TRBV14 and TRBJ1-2; possibly TRBD1 for D (6 bases). The CDR3 contains 13 residues. V was clipped by 0 bases and J by 8 bases, with 10 bases between them. Germline V lookup: CDR1 SGHDN, CDR2 FVKESK. The CDR3 is CASSQEGGRGYTF. The CDR3 DNA reads TGTGCCAGCAGCCAAGAAGGGGGGCGCGGCTACACCTTC.

The V gene is TRBV7-2, the J gene TRBJ2-3; 7 positions match TRBD2. Trimming took 5 bases from V and 5 from J; bases not matched to a gene: 10. Germline V gene sequence: CDR1 SGHTA, CDR2 FQGNSA. CDR3 length equals 15 residues. The CDR3 sequence is CASSRGAGEVDTQYF. DNA for the CDR3: TGTGCCAGCAGCCGAGGGGCGGGGGAAGTAGATACGCAGTATTTT. The variable domain in full, completed from reference TRBV7-2 and TRBJ2-3, reads GAGVSQSPSNKVTEKGKDVELRCDPISGHTALYWYRQSLGQGLEFLIYFQGNSAPDKSGLPSDRFSAERTGGSVSTLTIQRTQQEDSAVYLCASSRGAGEVDTQYFGPGTRLTVL.

This clone was picked up a small number of times. This sequence joins TRBV5-6 and TRBJ1-1; TRBD1 is a possible D gene (5 bases). Trimming left V 2 bases short and J 3 bases short, with 14 bases between. Germline loops: CDR1 SGHDT, CDR2 YYEEEE. The length of the CDR3 is 15 residues. CDR3 nucleotide sequence: TGTGCCAGCAGCTTTGGGGGGACGAGGGACACTGAAGCTTTCTTT. Translation: CASSFGGTRDTEAFF.

This chain links TRBV11-3 with TRBJ2-3; D call uncertain. The CDR3 length is 11 residues. Trimming cost V 2 bases and J 6 bases, with 3 bases left between them. Germline V gene data show CDR1 as SGHNT and CDR2 as YENEEA. The CDR3, as DNA: TGTGCCAGCAGCTTATCGGATACGCAGTATTTT. This codes for CASSLSDTQYF.